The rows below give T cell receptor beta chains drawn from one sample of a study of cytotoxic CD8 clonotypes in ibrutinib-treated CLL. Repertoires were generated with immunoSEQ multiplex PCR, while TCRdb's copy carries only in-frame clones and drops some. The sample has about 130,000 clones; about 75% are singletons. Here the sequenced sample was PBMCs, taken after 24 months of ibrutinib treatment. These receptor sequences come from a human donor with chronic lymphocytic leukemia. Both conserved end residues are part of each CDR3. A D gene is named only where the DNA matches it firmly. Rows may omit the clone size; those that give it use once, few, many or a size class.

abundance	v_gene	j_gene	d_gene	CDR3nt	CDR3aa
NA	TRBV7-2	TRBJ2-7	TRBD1	TGTGCCAGCAGCTTAGGCCAGGGGGTTTACTACGAGCAGTACTTC	CASSLGQGVYYEQYF
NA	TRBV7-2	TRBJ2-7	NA	TGTGCCAGCAGTTGGTGGTTAACCTACGAGCAGTACTTC	CASSWWLTYEQYF
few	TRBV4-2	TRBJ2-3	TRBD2	TGTGCCAGCAGCCAAGACCGAGCGGGGGGGCCCACAGATACGCAGTATTTT	CASSQDRAGGPTDTQYF
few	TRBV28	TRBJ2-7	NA	TGTGCCAGCGGAAAGGGAACATCCTACGAGCAGTACTTC	CASGKGTSYEQYF
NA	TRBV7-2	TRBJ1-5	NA	TGTGCCAGCAGCCCGGGGGCAGACTATAGCAATCAGCCCCAGCATTTT	CASSPGADYSNQPQHF
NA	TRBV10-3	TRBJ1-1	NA	TGTGCCATCAAGGCCGGGTTGAACACTGAAGCTTTCTTT	CAIKAGLNTEAFF
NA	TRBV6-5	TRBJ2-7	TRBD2	TGTGCCAGCAGTTACGGGACTAACGAGCAGTACTTC	CASSYGTNEQYF
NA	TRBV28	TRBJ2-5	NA	TGTGCCAGCAGTCCGCTTTGGGACAATCAAGAGACCCAGTACTTC	CASSPLWDNQETQYF
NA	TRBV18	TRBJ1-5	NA	TGTGCCAGCTCACCGTTGGCAGACCAGCCCCAGCATTTT	CASSPLADQPQHF
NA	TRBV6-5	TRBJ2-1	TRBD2	TGTGCCAGCAGACGGAGCGGGGGCCCCTACAATGAGCAGTTCTTC	CASRRSGGPYNEQFF
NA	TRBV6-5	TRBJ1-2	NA	TGTGCCATCAAAATGGGACGGGTTGAGGGTGGCTACACCTTC	CAIKMGRVEGGYTF
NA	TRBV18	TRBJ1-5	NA	TGTGCCAGCTCACCTGGGGGCGGTCAGCCCCAGCATTTT	CASSPGGGQPQHF
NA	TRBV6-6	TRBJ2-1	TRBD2	TGTGCCAGCAGGACAAGCGGGGGGGCGTGGGATGAGCAGTTCTTC	CASRTSGGAWDEQFF
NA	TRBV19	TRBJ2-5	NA	TGTGCCACCGACGACCCGTACCAAGAGACCCAGTACTTC	CATDDPYQETQYF
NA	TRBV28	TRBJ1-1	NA	TGTGCCAGCAGTTCCGCTCAGGGCTGGGGTACTGAAGCTTTCTTT	CASSSAQGWGTEAFF
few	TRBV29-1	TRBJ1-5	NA	TGCAGCGTCGGGGACCCCGACGGGCAGCCCCAGCATTTT	CSVGDPDGQPQHF
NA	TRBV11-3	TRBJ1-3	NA	TGTGCCAGCAGCTCCCGCAGGGACGGAAACACCATATATTTT	CASSSRRDGNTIYF
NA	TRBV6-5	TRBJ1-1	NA	TGTGCCAGCACGGGGATCTACACTGAAGCTTTCTTT	CASTGIYTEAFF
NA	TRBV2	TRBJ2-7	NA	TGTGCCAGCAGTGAAGAGGGTGAGCAGTACTTC	CASSEEGEQYF
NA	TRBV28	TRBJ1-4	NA	TGTGCCAGCAGTCCACCCTCCAGGAGATCCGGAAAACTGTTTTTT	CASSPPSRRSGKLFF
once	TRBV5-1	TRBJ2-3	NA	TGCGCCAGCAGCTTCGGGCAGGAAACAGATACGCAGTATTTT	CASSFGQETDTQYF
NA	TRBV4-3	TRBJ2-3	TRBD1	TGCGCCAGCAGCCAACGGGACAGGGGGGGAGATACGCAGTATTTT	CASSQRDRGGDTQYF
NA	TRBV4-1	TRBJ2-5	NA	TGCGCCAGCAGCCAGGCCAGGGATGTACAAGAGACCCAGTACTTC	CASSQARDVQETQYF
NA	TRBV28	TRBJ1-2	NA	TGTGCCAGCATTACGGACGGGACTAACTATGGCTACACCTTC	CASITDGTNYGYTF
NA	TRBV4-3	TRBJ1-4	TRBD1	TGCGCCAGCAGCCAAGGGTGGGGACAGTATAATGAAAAACTGTTTTTT	CASSQGWGQYNEKLFF
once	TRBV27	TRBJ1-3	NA	TGTGCCAGCACCCAGGGGTGGGGGGGTGGAAACACCATATATTTT	CASTQGWGGGNTIYF
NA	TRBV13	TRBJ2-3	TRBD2	TGTGCCAGCAGCCCCCGGGGCGGGAGTTTAGGAGGCACAGATACGCAGTATTTT	CASSPRGGSLGGTDTQYF
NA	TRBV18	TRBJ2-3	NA	TGTGCCAGCTCACCTACTAGCTCCGGAGATACGCAGTATTTT	CASSPTSSGDTQYF